The clone carrying this TCR beta chain was recorded a few times. Its antigen is not identified. The data originate from a study of CD8 T cells in ankylosing spondylitis. Germline V gene lookup returns CDR1 SGHAT and CDR2 FQDESV (reference sequence). V lost 0 bases to trimming and J lost 4 bases, with 7 bases between them. CDR3 size: 14 residues. Study results and limitations: Disease-associated clones were reportedly significantly overrepresented in matched ankylosing spondylitis synovial fluid. A TCR beta motif of eight or nine highly homologous variants seemed to mark ankylosing spondylitis blood. CD8+ by phenotype, disease-linked clones were relatively rare in peripheral blood.

In making TCR beta libraries, quantitative 5'-RACE with molecular barcodes was used. MiXCR was run by TCRdb on the 5' RACE reads, yielding one entry per CDR3 protein. The sample carries tens of thousands of distinct CDR3 sequences, more than 9.5% recorded once. The chain uses TRBV11-1 and TRBJ1-5; D unresolved. The TCR comes from a male donor with ankylosing spondylitis or in good health (not recorded which). The specimen sequenced was blood, either unsorted or a sorted T cell fraction (not recorded which). DNA for the CDR3: TGTGCCAGCAGCTTAGCGCCTCATAATCAGCCCCAGCATTTT. It encodes CASSLAPHNQPQHF.